This T cell receptor (beta chain) was identified in a study of OX40 agonist ivuxolimab in advanced cancers. Study information: Three patients had partial responses: one hepatocellular carcinoma, two cutaneous melanoma.

This clone turned up a few times. This CDR3 has 13 residues. V lost 11 bases and J 10 bases, leaving 18 bases between the germline ends. CDR1 is SNHLY, CDR2 FYNNEI, per germline. Sequencing used immunoSEQ multiplex PCR; TCRdb keeps in-frame clones, though not all of them. The profile shows 37,000 or so clones, 82% of them singletons. V gene TRBV2 combines with J gene TRBJ1-6; D call uncertain. The source material was CD4+ or CD8+ T cells sorted from blood, sampled in a trial of the OX40 agonist ivuxolimab. The receptor comes from an adult with an advanced solid tumor such as melanoma, head and neck, liver or kidney cancer. CDR3 bases: TGTGCCCAGCACGCCGGGATAGACTCACCCCTCCACTTT. Translating gives CAQHAGIDSPLHF.